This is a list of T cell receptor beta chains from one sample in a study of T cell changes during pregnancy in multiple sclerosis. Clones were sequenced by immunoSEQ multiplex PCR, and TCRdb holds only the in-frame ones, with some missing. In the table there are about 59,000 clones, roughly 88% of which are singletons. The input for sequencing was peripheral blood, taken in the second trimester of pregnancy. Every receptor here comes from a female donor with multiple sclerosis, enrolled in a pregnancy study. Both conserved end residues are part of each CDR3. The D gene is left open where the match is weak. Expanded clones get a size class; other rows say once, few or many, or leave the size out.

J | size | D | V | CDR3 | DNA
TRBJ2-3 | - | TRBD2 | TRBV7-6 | CASSLGLAGGQDTQYF | TGTGCCAGCAGCTTAGGACTAGCGGGGGGGCAGGATACGCAGTATTTT
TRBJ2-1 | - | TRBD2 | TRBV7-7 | CASSLPGGHNEQFF | TGTGCTAGCAGCCTCCCGGGGGGGCATAATGAGCAGTTCTTC
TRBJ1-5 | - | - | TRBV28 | CASSFLGPSNQPQHF | TGTGCCAGCAGCTTCCTGGGGCCTAGCAATCAGCCCCAGCATTTT
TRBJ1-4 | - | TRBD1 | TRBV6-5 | CASSTPGTANEKLFF | TGTGCCAGCAGTACCCCCGGGACAGCAAATGAAAAACTGTTTTTT
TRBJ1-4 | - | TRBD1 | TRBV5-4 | CASSLQGPNEKLFF | TGTGCCAGCAGCCTACAGGGGCCTAATGAAAAACTGTTTTTT
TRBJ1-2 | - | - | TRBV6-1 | CASSEIRGGLYGYTF | TGTGCCAGCAGTGAAATACGTGGCGGCCTCTATGGCTACACCTTC
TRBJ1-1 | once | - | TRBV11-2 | CASSPLLPVLNTEAFF | TGTGCCAGCAGCCCTCTCCTTCCCGTTCTTAACACTGAAGCTTTCTTT
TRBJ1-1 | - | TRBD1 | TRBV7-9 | CASSERQGSLVGAFF | TGTGCCAGCAGCGAGAGACAGGGCTCCCTTGTAGGAGCTTTCTTT
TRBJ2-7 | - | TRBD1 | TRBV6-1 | CASRTGQAYEQYF | TGTGCCAGTAGGACAGGTCAAGCCTACGAGCAGTACTTC
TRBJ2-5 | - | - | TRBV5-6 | CASSLRPGQGIKTQYF | TGTGCCAGCAGCTTGCGACCTGGTCAGGGGATAAAGACCCAGTACTTC
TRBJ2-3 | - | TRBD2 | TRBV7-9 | CASSLLRGGTDTQYF | TGTGCCAGCAGCTTATTGCGGGGGGGGACAGATACGCAGTATTTT
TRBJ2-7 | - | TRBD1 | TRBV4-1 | CASSLGTVYEQYF | TGCGCCAGCAGCCTTGGGACAGTCTACGAGCAGTACTTC
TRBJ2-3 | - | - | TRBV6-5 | CASSYSSHTDTQYF | TGTGCCAGCAGTTACTCGAGCCACACAGATACGCAGTATTTT
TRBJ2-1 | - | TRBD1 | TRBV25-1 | CASSELGTEGEQFF | TGTGCCAGCAGTGAATTGGGGACAGAAGGTGAGCAGTTCTTC
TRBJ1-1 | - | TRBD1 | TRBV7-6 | CASSFTGTETEAFF | TGTGCCAGCAGCTTCACCGGGACAGAGACTGAAGCTTTCTTT
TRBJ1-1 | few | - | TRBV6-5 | CASSYERKAFF | TGTGCCAGCAGTTACGAGCGGAAAGCTTTCTTT
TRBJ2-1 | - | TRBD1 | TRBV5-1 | CASSSGQGRVYNEQFF | TGCGCCAGCAGCTCGGGACAGGGGCGGGTCTACAATGAGCAGTTCTTC
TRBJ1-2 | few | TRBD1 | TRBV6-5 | CASSYRGLDNYGYTF | TGTGCCAGCAGTTACAGGGGGCTAGATAACTATGGCTACACCTTC
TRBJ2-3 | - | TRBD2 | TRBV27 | CASSLSTAGGTQYF | TGTGCCAGCAGTTTGTCTACAGCGGGAGGTACGCAGTATTTT
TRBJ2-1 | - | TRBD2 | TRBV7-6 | CASSPVRLAGGGYNEQFF | TGTGCCAGCAGCCCCGTGCGGCTAGCGGGGGGGGGCTACAATGAGCAGTTCTTC
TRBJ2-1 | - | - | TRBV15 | CATSRGQTNEQFF | TGTGCCACCAGCAGAGGACAGACCAATGAGCAGTTCTTC
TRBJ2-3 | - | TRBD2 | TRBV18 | CASSPGTSVEGTQYF | TGTGCCAGCTCTCCGGGGACTAGCGTAGAAGGTACGCAGTATTTT
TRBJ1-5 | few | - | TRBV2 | CASKSEARQPQHF | TGTGCCAGCAAATCGGAGGCCCGACAGCCCCAGCATTTT
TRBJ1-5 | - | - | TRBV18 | CASSPQGSNQPQHF | TGTGCCAGCTCACCGCAGGGTAGCAATCAGCCCCAGCATTTT
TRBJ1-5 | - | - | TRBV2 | CASTKEGYSNQPQHF | TGTGCCAGCACCAAGGAGGGGTATAGCAATCAGCCCCAGCATTTT
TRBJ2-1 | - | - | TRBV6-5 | CASSYYPTYNEQFF | TGTGCCAGCAGTTACTATCCCACCTACAATGAGCAGTTCTTC
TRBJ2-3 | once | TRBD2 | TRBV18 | CASSPHGGGEDTQYF | TGTGCCAGCTCACCACATGGCGGGGGGGAGGATACGCAGTATTTT
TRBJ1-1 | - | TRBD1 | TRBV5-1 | CASSFRGPHTEAFF | TGCGCCAGCAGCTTTAGGGGGCCTCACACTGAAGCTTTCTTT
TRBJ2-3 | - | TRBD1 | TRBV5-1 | CASSPGQNTDTQYF | TGCGCCAGCAGCCCGGGACAGAACACAGATACGCAGTATTTT
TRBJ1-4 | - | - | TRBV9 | CASSVGLRNEKLFF | TGTGCCAGCAGCGTGGGACTCCGTAATGAAAAACTGTTTTTT